A selection of T cell receptor beta chains follows, all from one sample in a study of shared T cell receptors in the human thymus. TCRdb's table, derived via immunoSEQ multiplex PCR, lists solely in-frame clones and lacks some. This sample has 700,000 to 750,000 clones, with 70% to 90% found just once. These sequences were also reported in another study, on human thymus T cells.

Sequenced sample: thymocytes. The receptors here all came from a girl in the first two years of life with a congenital heart defect. CDR3s include the opening cysteine and the closing phenylalanine or tryptophan. A D gene is named only where the DNA matches it firmly. A row's size may be missing; if present it is once, few, many or a size class.

j_call,cdr3_length,d_call,clone_size,v_call,cdr3_nt,cdr3_aa
TRBJ2-5,15,TRBD2,-,TRBV4-1,TGCGCCAGCAGCCAAGAGTACGGGGGGGCCGAAGAGGCGTACTTC,CASSQEYGGAEEAYF
TRBJ1-2,13,TRBD1,-,TRBV19,TGTGCCAGATCAGAACAGGGGGCGAGGACTATCGCCTTC,CARSEQGARTIAF
TRBJ1-1,13,-,-,TRBV5-4,TGTGCCATCCTTACGGTTGGGAACACTGAAGCTTTCTTT,CAILTVGNTEAFF
TRBJ1-2,12,-,-,TRBV14,TGTGCCAGCAGCCACACATCCTATGGCTACACCTTC,CASSHTSYGYTF
TRBJ2-2,16,TRBD2,once,TRBV5-5,TGTGCCAGCAGCCACGGACTAGCAGGGAGCACCGGGGAGCTGTTTTTT,CASSHGLAGSTGELFF
TRBJ2-7,12,-,-,TRBV2,TGTGCCAGCAGCAGGGGTTTATCCGAGCAGTACTTC,CASSRGLSEQYF
TRBJ1-2,14,-,once,TRBV19,TGTGCCAGTAGTCTAATACAGGGTTACTATGGCTACACCTTC,CASSLIQGYYGYTF
TRBJ1-2,20,-,-,TRBV9,TGTGCCAGCAGCGTAGCCCCCCCAGGGCCCAAAGTCCCTCCTAACTATGGCTACACCTTC,CASSVAPPGPKVPPNYGYTF
TRBJ2-3,16,-,-,TRBV6-1,TGTGCCAGCAGTGGACTAGTAGGCTCCGCGGAAGATACGCAGTATTTT,CASSGLVGSAEDTQYF
TRBJ1-1,12,-,few,TRBV11-2,TGTGCCAGCAGCTTTCACACCACTGAAGCTTTCTTT,CASSFHTTEAFF
TRBJ2-5,16,TRBD2,-,TRBV29-1,TGCAGCGCAGCCGGACTAGCGGGGCATCCCCAAGAGACCCAGTACTTC,CSAAGLAGHPQETQYF
TRBJ2-1,19,TRBD1,-,TRBV4-1,TGCGCCAGCAGCCAGGGATTCTTTTCTGACAGGGTCGATTACAATGAGCAGTTCTTC,CASSQGFFSDRVDYNEQFF
TRBJ1-1,15,-,-,TRBV7-6,TGTGCCAGCAGCTCCGGGCCGGGAGGATACACTGAAGCTTTCTTT,CASSSGPGGYTEAFF
TRBJ2-1,15,-,-,TRBV6-6,TGTGCCAGCAGTTACCCAGTAATATCCTACAATGAGCAGTTCTTC,CASSYPVISYNEQFF
TRBJ2-7,17,TRBD2,-,TRBV5-4,TGTGCCAGCAGCACAAGACTAGCGGGGGGCGCACCCTACGAGCAGTACTTC,CASSTRLAGGAPYEQYF
TRBJ2-2,18,-,-,TRBV15,TGTGCCACCAGCAGAGACGCGAGGGCAGTACGAGGAGGCGGGGAGCTGTTTTTT,CATSRDARAVRGGGELFF
TRBJ1-2,12,TRBD1,-,TRBV27,TGTGCCCCACCGGGACAGGGTAATGGCTACACCTTC,CAPPGQGNGYTF
TRBJ1-1,14,-,few,TRBV10-3,TGTGCCTTAAGACAGTACGGGCTCAACACTGAAGCTTTCTTT,CALRQYGLNTEAFF
TRBJ2-3,20,TRBD2,-,TRBV5-1,TGCGCCAGCAGCTTGGGGCCTAACCGTAGACTAGCGAAAATTTCAGATACGCAGTATTTT,CASSLGPNRRLAKISDTQYF
TRBJ1-4,16,TRBD1,-,TRBV28,TGTGCCAGCAGCCCGGACAGGAAGGCAACTAATGAAAAACTGTTTTTT,CASSPDRKATNEKLFF
TRBJ1-2,17,-,-,TRBV4-3,TGCGCCAGCAGCCAACGAGCCGGGTTGACTGAATTCTATGGCTACACCTTC,CASSQRAGLTEFYGYTF
TRBJ1-2,15,-,-,TRBV11-2,TGTGCCAGCAGCTACTTCGGGGAGGGAGGAGGTGACTACACCTTC,CASSYFGEGGGDYTF
TRBJ2-3,16,-,-,TRBV9,TGTGCCAGCAGCGTAGAGGAGGGAAACATCACAGATACGCAGTATTTT,CASSVEEGNITDTQYF
TRBJ1-3,14,-,-,TRBV6-6,TGTGCCAGCAGTTCTGACAGGTTTGGAAACACCATATATTTT,CASSSDRFGNTIYF
TRBJ2-3,16,TRBD1,-,TRBV15,TGTGCCACCAGCAGGGTACAGGGGGAGGTTGAAGATACGCAGTATTTT,CATSRVQGEVEDTQYF
TRBJ1-1,15,TRBD1,-,TRBV5-6,TGTGCCAGCACCACGACGGACAGGGTAAGCACTGAAGCTTTCTTT,CASTTTDRVSTEAFF
TRBJ1-1,17,-,-,TRBV10-3,TGTGCCATCAGTGAGTCTTGGACAGACTTCGGGTACACTGAAGCTTTCTTT,CAISESWTDFGYTEAFF
TRBJ1-1,13,-,-,TRBV19,TGTGCCAGTATTGGCCAGAACCTCACTGAAGCTTTCTTT,CASIGQNLTEAFF
TRBJ1-4,15,-,few,TRBV6-1,TGTGCCAGCAGTGCATCCGGGGGAGAAGACGGGAAACTGTTTTTT,CASSASGGEDGKLFF
TRBJ1-1,17,TRBD1,-,TRBV12-5,TGTGCTAGTGGTTTGGACAGGGGAACCCCTCTGAACACTGAAGCTTTCTTT,CASGLDRGTPLNTEAFF
TRBJ1-2,13,-,-,TRBV2,TGTGCCAGCAGTGGGGACACCTCCTATGGCTACACCTTC,CASSGDTSYGYTF
TRBJ2-3,15,-,-,TRBV5-1,TGCGCCAGCAGCCCCCGACTCGCCTTCACAGATACGCAGTATTTT,CASSPRLAFTDTQYF
TRBJ1-1,14,-,few,TRBV10-3,TGTGCCATCAGTGGGGGCAGGGAAGGGACTGAAGCTTTCTTT,CAISGGREGTEAFF
TRBJ1-1,15,TRBD1,once,TRBV4-1,TGCGCCAGCAGCCGGAAAAGGACAGGGAACACTGAAGCTTTCTTT,CASSRKRTGNTEAFF
TRBJ1-1,15,-,-,TRBV27,TGTGCCAGCAGTTCCCCCGGGACACCCAGGACTGAAGCTTTCTTT,CASSSPGTPRTEAFF
TRBJ2-7,16,TRBD1,once,TRBV7-8,TGTGCCAGCAGCTTAAAAAGTTGGGACAGGGGCCACGAGCAGTACTTC,CASSLKSWDRGHEQYF
TRBJ1-1,15,-,-,TRBV19,TGTGCCAGTAGTATCACCGGACAGAGGAACACTGAAGCTTTCTTT,CASSITGQRNTEAFF
TRBJ2-6,20,TRBD1,-,TRBV7-3,TGTGCCAGCAGCGTGAGACCCCCGGACAGGGGGCTTCCTGGGGCCAACGTCCTGACTTTC,CASSVRPPDRGLPGANVLTF
TRBJ2-7,15,TRBD1,-,TRBV5-5,TGTGCCAGCAGACGCATCCTGGACAGGGAATACGAGCAGTACTTC,CASRRILDREYEQYF
TRBJ2-7,16,-,once,TRBV6-6,TGTGCCAGCAGTTACTCCCTTTGGGACATAAATAACGAGCAGTACTTC,CASSYSLWDINNEQYF
TRBJ2-5,15,TRBD1,few,TRBV6-1,TGTGCCAGCAGTGACCCGCCGGGACAGAAAGAGACCCAGTACTTC,CASSDPPGQKETQYF
TRBJ1-1,14,TRBD1,once,TRBV5-1,TGCGCCAGCAGCCGGGGGACAGGGTTGACTGAAGCTTTCTTT,CASSRGTGLTEAFF
TRBJ1-2,18,-,-,TRBV19,TGTGCCAGTACCCGATCAACACTGGGCAGGGAATCGGCCTATGGCTACACCTTC,CASTRSTLGRESAYGYTF
TRBJ2-7,15,-,-,TRBV27,TGTGCCAGCAGATCGACAGTCGCCTTGGCTAGCGAGCAGTACTTC,CASRSTVALASEQYF
TRBJ2-2,18,TRBD2,-,TRBV6-4,TGTGCCAGCAGTGGGTCGGGTAGCGGGGAATCGAACACCGGGGAGCTGTTTTTT,CASSGSGSGESNTGELFF
TRBJ2-7,20,TRBD1,-,TRBV28,TGTGCCAGCAGTTTATGGGGCCCTACTGGCGGACACAGGGGGTCCTACGAGCAGTACTTC,CASSLWGPTGGHRGSYEQYF
TRBJ1-1,14,-,few,TRBV6-6,TGTGCCAGCAGTTACCCACGACTCCCTAGTGAAGCTTTCTTT,CASSYPRLPSEAFF
TRBJ1-2,16,-,-,TRBV7-9,TGTGCCAGCAGCTTAGCCGGGAGTAAGGGGAACTATGGCTACACCTTC,CASSLAGSKGNYGYTF
TRBJ1-1,15,-,few,TRBV4-1,TGCGCCAGCAGCCCGATCCTTGGCGGGCACACTGAAGCTTTCTTT,CASSPILGGHTEAFF
TRBJ2-7,16,-,-,TRBV11-2,TGTGCCAGCAGCTTCCCAAGGACACCCGTCTCCTACGAGCAGTACTTC,CASSFPRTPVSYEQYF
TRBJ2-1,15,-,-,TRBV4-3,TGCGCCAGCAGCCAAGGGTCACAGGGCTGCAATGAGCAGTTCTTC,CASSQGSQGCNEQFF
TRBJ1-6,17,TRBD1,-,TRBV4-3,TGCGCCAGCAGCCAAGATTGGGACAGGGGCCCCGGTTCACCCCTCCACTTT,CASSQDWDRGPGSPLHF
TRBJ1-2,13,TRBD1,-,TRBV27,TGTGCCAGCAGCTTTGACAGGGGCTATGGCTACACCTTC,CASSFDRGYGYTF